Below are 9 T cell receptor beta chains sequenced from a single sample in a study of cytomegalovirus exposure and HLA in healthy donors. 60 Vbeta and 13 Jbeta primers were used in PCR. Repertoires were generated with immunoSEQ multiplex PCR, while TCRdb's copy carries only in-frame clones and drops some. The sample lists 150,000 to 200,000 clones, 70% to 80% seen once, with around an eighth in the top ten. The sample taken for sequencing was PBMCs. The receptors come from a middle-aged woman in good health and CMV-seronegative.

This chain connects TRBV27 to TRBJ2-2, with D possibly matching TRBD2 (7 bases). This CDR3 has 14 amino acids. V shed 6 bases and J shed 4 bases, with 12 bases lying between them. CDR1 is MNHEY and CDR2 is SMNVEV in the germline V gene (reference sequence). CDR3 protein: CASSKGGVTGELFF. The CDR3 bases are TGTGCCAGCAGCAAGGGGGGGGTCACCGGGGAGCTGTTTTTT.

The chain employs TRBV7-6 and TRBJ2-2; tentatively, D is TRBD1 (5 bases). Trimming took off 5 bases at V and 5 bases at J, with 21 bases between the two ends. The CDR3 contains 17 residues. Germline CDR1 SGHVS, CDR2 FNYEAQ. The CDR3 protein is CASSKEGEGARTGELFF. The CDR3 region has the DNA TGTGCCAGCAGCAAGGAAGGGGAAGGGGCACGGACCGGGGAGCTGTTTTTT.

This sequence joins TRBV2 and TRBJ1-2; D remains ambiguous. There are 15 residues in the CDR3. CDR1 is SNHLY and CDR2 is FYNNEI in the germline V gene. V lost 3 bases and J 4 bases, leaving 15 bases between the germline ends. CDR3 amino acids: CASSDSRREGYGYTF. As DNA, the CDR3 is TGTGCCAGCAGTGACTCAAGGAGGGAGGGCTATGGCTACACCTTC.

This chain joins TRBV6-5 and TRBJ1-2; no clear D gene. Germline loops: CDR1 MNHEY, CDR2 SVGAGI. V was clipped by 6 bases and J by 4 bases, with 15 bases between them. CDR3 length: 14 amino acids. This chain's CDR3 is CASSPDIMLYGYTF. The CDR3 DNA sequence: TGTGCCAGCAGCCCCGACATTATGCTCTATGGCTACACCTTC.

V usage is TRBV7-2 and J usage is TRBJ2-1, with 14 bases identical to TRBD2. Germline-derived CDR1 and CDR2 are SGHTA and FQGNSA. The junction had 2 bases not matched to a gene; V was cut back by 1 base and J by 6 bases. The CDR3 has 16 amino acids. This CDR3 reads CASSLGLAGGPNEQFF. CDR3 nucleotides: TGTGCCAGCAGCTTAGGACTAGCGGGGGGGCCCAATGAGCAGTTCTTC.

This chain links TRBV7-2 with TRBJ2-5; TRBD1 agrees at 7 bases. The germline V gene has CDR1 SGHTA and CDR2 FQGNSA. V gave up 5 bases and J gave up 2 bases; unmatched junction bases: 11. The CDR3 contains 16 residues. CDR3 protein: CASSPSTGVRQETQYF. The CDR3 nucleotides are TGTGCCAGCAGCCCGAGCACAGGGGTACGGCAAGAGACCCAGTACTTC. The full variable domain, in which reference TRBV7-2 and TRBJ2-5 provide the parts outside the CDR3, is GAGVSQSPSNKVTEKGKDVELRCDPISGHTALYWYRQSLGQGLEFLIYFQGNSAPDKSGLPSDRFSAERTGGSVSTLTIQRTQQEDSAVYLCASSPSTGVRQETQYFGPGTRLLVL.

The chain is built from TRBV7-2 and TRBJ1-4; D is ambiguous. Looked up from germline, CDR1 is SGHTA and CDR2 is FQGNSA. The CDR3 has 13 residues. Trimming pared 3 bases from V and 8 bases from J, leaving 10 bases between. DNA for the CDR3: TGTGCCAGCAGCTTCACGGGTGGGGAAAAACTGTTTTTT. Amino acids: CASSFTGGEKLFF.

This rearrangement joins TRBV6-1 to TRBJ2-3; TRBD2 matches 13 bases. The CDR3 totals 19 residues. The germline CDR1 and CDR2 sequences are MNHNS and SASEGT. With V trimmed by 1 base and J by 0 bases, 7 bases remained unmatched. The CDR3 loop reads CASSEVLGLAGFSTDTQYF. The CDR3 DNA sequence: TGTGCCAGCAGTGAAGTGTTGGGACTAGCGGGATTTAGCACAGATACGCAGTATTTT.

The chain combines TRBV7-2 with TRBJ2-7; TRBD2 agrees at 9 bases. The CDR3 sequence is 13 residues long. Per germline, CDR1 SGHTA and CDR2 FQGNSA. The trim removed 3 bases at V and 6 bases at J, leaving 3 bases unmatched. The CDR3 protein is CASSFLTSGEQYF. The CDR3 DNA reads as TGTGCCAGCAGCTTCTTGACTAGCGGCGAGCAGTACTTC.